Shown below are 15 T cell receptor beta chains from a single sample sequenced in a study of CD8+ T cells in alopecia areata. Investigators isolated RNA and reverse transcribed it into cDNA to act as the sequencing template. The method was immunoSEQ multiplex PCR; TCRdb's version includes in-frame clones alone and lacks a portion of them. This sample yields around 300,000 clones, of which around 64% are seen a single time; roughly 0.88% belongs to the top ten. Documented treatment: oral pan-JAK inhibitor, 5-10 mg twice daily. Source: CD4+ T cells sorted from blood, taken at approximately week 51, from a patient treated with tofacitinib. All receptors derive from a human donor with alopecia areata.

Points on this clone: At one end the junction does not follow the germline gene, possibly because of a read error. CDR3 DNA: TGTGCCAGCTCACCTAGGGTCTCCTACGAGCAGCACTTC. This encodes CASSPRVSYEQHF. V is TRBV25-1 and J is TRBJ2-7, with D unclear. The CDR3 spans 13 residues. Germline-derived CDR1 and CDR2 are MGHDK and SYGVNS.

This sequence joins TRBV7-9 and TRBJ2-1, with D tentatively TRBD1 (5 bases). V lost 2 bases to trimming and J lost 7 bases, with 12 bases between them. Germline-derived CDR1 and CDR2 are SEHNR and FQNEAQ (reference sequence). This CDR3 region has 14 residues. CDR3 loop: CASSLSWGRNEQFF. CDR3 DNA sequence: TGTGCCAGCAGCTTATCGTGGGGCCGTAATGAGCAGTTCTTC. Complete variable domain (other parts from reference TRBV7-9 and TRBJ2-1): DTGVSQNPRHKITKRGQNVTFRCDPISEHNRLYWYRQTLGQGPEFLTYFQNEAQLEKSRLLSDRFSAERPKGSFSTLEIQRTEQGDSAMYLCASSLSWGRNEQFFGPGTRLTVL.

The chain uses TRBV20-1 and TRBJ2-5; no reliable D call. Germline V gene sequence: CDR1 DFQATT, CDR2 SNEGSKA (reference sequence). Trimming removed 6 bases from V and 5 bases from J, with 7 bases in between. The CDR3 sequence is 10 residues long. The CDR3 protein is CSAVVETQYF. The CDR3 coding sequence is TGCAGTGCGGTGGTGGAGACCCAGTACTTC.

The chain couples TRBV5-1 to TRBJ2-2; perhaps TRBD1 as D (6 bases). The germline gives CDR1 SGHRS, CDR2 YFSETQ. V was cut by 1 base and J by 0 bases, with 16 bases left in between. The CDR3 sequence is 18 residues long. The CDR3 DNA reads TGCGCCAGCAGCTTGTCTCGGTCCCACAGGGCGAACACCGGGGAGCTGTTTTTT. It is translated as CASSLSRSHRANTGELFF.

This clone showed up just a few times. V and J are TRBV10-3 and TRBJ2-4, with TRBD2 matching over 13 bases. The CDR3 is made up of 17 amino acids. Germline V CDR1 and CDR2: ENHRY, SYGVKD. Trimming removed 3 bases from V and 9 bases from J; junction bases left unmatched: 11. CDR3 bases: TGTGCCATCAGTGATGGACTAGCGGGGGCCAGCGGGTCCATTCAGTACTTC. Translated: CAISDGLAGASGSIQYF.

The genes are TRBV9 and TRBJ2-7, with 7 positions matching TRBD1. Per the germline V gene, CDR1 is SGDLS and CDR2 is YYNGEE. CDR3 length: 14 amino acids. The junction had 3 bases not matched to a gene; V was cut back by 0 bases and J by 3 bases. CDR3 in DNA: TGTGCCAGCAGCGTAGCTACAGGGGACTACGAGCAGTACTTC. It is translated as CASSVATGDYEQYF.

The V gene is TRBV30, the J gene TRBJ1-5; 7 bases map to TRBD1. Unmatched junction bases numbered 3, after V lost 2 bases and J lost 5 bases. Germline V lookup: CDR1 GTSNPN, CDR2 SVGIG (reference sequence). CDR3 length equals 13 residues. DNA for the CDR3: TGTGCCTGGAGTAAAGGGGGCTATCAGCCCCAGCATTTT. Protein sequence: CAWSKGGYQPQHF. Complete variable domain (other parts from reference TRBV30 and TRBJ1-5): SQTIHQWPATLVQPVGSPLSLECTVEGTSNPNLYWYRQAAGRGLQLLFYSVGIGQISSEVPQNLSASRPQDRQFILSSKKLLLSDSGFYLCAWSKGGYQPQHFGDGTRLSIL.

This chain joins TRBV7-9 and TRBJ2-1, with 7 bases fitting TRBD1. This CDR3 is built from 15 residues. With V trimmed by 4 bases and J by 3 bases, 6 bases remained unmatched. Germline CDR1 reads SEHNR; CDR2 reads FQNEAQ (reference sequence). CDR3 in DNA: TGTGCCAGCAGCTCGGGACAGAAAGTCTACAATGAGCAGTTCTTC. Translation gives CASSSGQKVYNEQFF.

This clone was seen a few times. The CDR3 loop is CASGRDRGRAGELFF. The CDR3 DNA is TGTGCCAGCGGCCGGGACAGGGGCCGTGCCGGGGAGCTGTTTTTT. The chain is built from TRBV7-9 and TRBJ2-2, with 10 positions matching TRBD1. The V gene end was trimmed by 8 bases and the J gene end by 6 bases; junction bases not matched to a gene: 9. CDR1 is SEHNR and CDR2 is FQNEAQ in the germline V gene (reference sequence). This CDR3 spans 15 amino acids.

This rearrangement joins TRBV6-6 to TRBJ2-3; 7 bases line up with TRBD2. J gave up 6 bases and V 5 bases, and 2 bases lay outside the gene matches. Germline assignment: CDR1 MNHNY and CDR2 SVGAGI (reference sequence). The CDR3 length is 12 residues. The CDR3 nucleotides read TGTGCCAGCAGTCCACTAGCGGATACGCAGTATTTT. Translation: CASSPLADTQYF.

The chain has TRBV7-3 and TRBJ2-3; the D call may be TRBD1 or TRBD2 (6 bases each). The CDR3 is 15 residues long. The V gene's germline CDR1 is SGHTA and CDR2 FQGTGA. Trimming removed 6 bases at V and 4 bases at J, with 17 bases between. Written as DNA, the CDR3 is TGTGCCAGCAGTCCCGCCGGGGGCCAGTCAGATACGCAGTATTTT. It specifies CASSPAGGQSDTQYF. Full variable domain (remainder filled in from reference TRBV7-3 and TRBJ2-3): GAGVSQTPSNKVTEKGKYVELRCDPISGHTALYWYRQSLGQGPEFLIYFQGTGAADDSGLPNDRFFAVRPEGSVSTLKIQRTERGDSAVYLCASSPAGGQSDTQYFGPGTRLTVL.

The chain couples TRBV2 to TRBJ1-6; D gene unclear. CDR1 is SNHLY, CDR2 FYNNEI, per germline. The CDR3 has 14 residues. V was clipped by 5 bases and J by 10 bases, with 15 bases between them. The CDR3 region is CASSLATEFSPLHF. CDR3 coding DNA: TGTGCCAGCAGTCTCGCCACGGAATTCTCACCCCTCCACTTT.

This clone was detected a few times. V and J are TRBV10-3 and TRBJ2-3, with TRBD1 matching 9 bases. There are 14 residues in the CDR3. Trimming took 11 bases from V and 3 from J; bases not matched to a gene: 9. CDR1 is ENHRY, CDR2 SYGVKD, per germline. The CDR3 loop reads CASLDRGRTDTQYF. DNA of the CDR3: TGTGCCTCCCTGGACAGGGGACGAACAGATACGCAGTATTTT.

V is TRBV5-1 and J is TRBJ2-1; unclear D gene. Trimming removed 0 bases from V and 2 bases from J, with 6 bases in between. The CDR3 sequence is 14 residues long. Per the germline V gene, CDR1 is SGHRS and CDR2 is YFSETQ. The DNA of the CDR3 is TGCGCCAGCAGCTTGGTTGGTGCCTACAATGAGCAGTTCTTC. Translated: CASSLVGAYNEQFF. The full variable domain, completed using reference TRBV5-1 and TRBJ2-1, is KAGVTQTPRYLIKTRGQQVTLSCSPISGHRSVSWYQQTPGQGLQFLFEYFSETQRNKGNFPGRFSGRQFSNSRSEMNVSTLELGDSALYLCASSLVGAYNEQFFGPGTRLTVL.

The V gene is TRBV13, the J gene TRBJ1-2; D gene ambiguous. V was cut by 5 bases and J by 5 bases, with 15 bases left in between. The length of the CDR3 is 14 residues. Germline assignment: CDR1 PRHDT and CDR2 FYEKMQ (reference sequence). CDR3 protein: CASSPTGMGYGYTF. CDR3 bases: TGTGCCAGCAGCCCTACGGGGATGGGGTATGGCTACACCTTC.